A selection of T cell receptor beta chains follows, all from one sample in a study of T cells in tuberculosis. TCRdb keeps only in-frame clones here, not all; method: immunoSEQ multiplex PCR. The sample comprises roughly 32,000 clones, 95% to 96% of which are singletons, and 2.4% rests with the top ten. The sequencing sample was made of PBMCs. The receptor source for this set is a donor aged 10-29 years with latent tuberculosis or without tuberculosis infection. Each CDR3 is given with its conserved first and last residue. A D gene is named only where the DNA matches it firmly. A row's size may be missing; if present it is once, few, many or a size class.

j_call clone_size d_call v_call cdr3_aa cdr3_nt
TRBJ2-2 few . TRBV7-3 CASSTQRVGELFF TGTGCCAGCAGCACCCAGCGGGTCGGGGAGCTGTTTTTT
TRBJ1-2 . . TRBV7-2 CASSLALVGLAYGYTF TGTGCCAGCAGCTTAGCTTTGGTGGGACTCGCTTATGGCTACACCTTC
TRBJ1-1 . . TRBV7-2 CASSPRSGVGNTEAFF TGTGCCAGCAGCCCCCGATCAGGGGTAGGGAACACTGAAGCTTTCTTT
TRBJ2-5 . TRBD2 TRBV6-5 CASSWTSVQETQYF TGTGCCAGCAGTTGGACTAGCGTCCAAGAGACCCAGTACTTC
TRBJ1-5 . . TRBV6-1 CASSVWGGSNQPQHF TGTGCCAGCAGTGTTTGGGGAGGTAGCAATCAGCCCCAGCATTTT
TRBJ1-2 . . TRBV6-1 CASSEDLYGYTF TGTGCCAGCAGTGAAGATCTCTATGGCTACACCTTC
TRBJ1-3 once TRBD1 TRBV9 CASSPRQGDTIYF TGTGCCAGCAGCCCCCGACAGGGTGACACCATATATTTT
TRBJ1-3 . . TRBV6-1 CASRTGNTIYF TGTGCCAGCAGGACAGGAAACACCATATATTTT
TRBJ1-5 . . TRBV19 CASSIDRSVNQPQHF TGTGCCAGTAGTATAGATCGATCGGTTAATCAGCCCCAGCATTTT
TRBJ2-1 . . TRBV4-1 CASSQVGGQREQFF TGCGCCAGCAGCCAAGTTGGGGGACAACGGGAGCAGTTCTTC
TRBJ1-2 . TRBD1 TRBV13 CASSYNRGLANYGYTF TGTGCCAGCAGCTACAACAGGGGCCTCGCTAACTATGGCTACACCTTC
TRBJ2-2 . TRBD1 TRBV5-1 CASSFTGGGGTGELFF TGCGCCAGCAGCTTTACAGGGGGAGGCGGCACCGGGGAGCTGTTTTTT
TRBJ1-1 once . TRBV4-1 CASSQGHRRSTEAFF TGCGCCAGCAGCCAAGGTCACCGGCGGAGCACTGAAGCTTTCTTT
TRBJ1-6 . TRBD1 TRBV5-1 CASRGILAQGGNSPLHF TGCGCCAGCAGGGGTATCCTGGCTCAGGGGGGCAATTCACCCCTCCACTTT
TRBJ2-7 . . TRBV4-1 CASSQVGRSYEQYF TGCGCCAGCAGCCAAGTTGGGAGATCCTACGAGCAGTACTTC
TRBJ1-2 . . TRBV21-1 CASSLRGCYGYTF TGTGCCAGCAGCTTACGCGGCTGCTATGGCTACACCTTC
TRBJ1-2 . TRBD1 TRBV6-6 CASTLTGTGQGYTF TGTGCCAGCACCCTCACCGGGACAGGACAAGGCTACACCTTC
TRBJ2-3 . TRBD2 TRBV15 CATSRGAGGYTDTQYF TGTGCCACCAGCAGAGGTGCGGGGGGCTACACAGATACGCAGTATTTT
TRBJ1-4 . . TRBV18 CASSPNLEKLFF TGTGCCAGCTCACCGAATCTAGAAAAACTGTTTTTT
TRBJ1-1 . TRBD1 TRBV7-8 CASSVSQGFGTEAFF TGTGCCAGCAGCGTATCACAGGGGTTCGGCACTGAAGCTTTCTTT
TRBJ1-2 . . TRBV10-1 CASSEDNNYGYTF TGCGCCAGCAGTGAGGACAATAACTATGGCTACACCTTC
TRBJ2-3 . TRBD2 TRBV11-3 CASSFGKREVVDTQYF TGTGCCAGCAGCTTCGGGAAGCGGGAGGTTGTGGATACGCAGTATTTT
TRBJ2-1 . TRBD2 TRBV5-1 CASSWGLAGRSYNEQFF TGCGCCAGCAGCTGGGGACTAGCGGGACGCTCCTACAATGAGCAGTTCTTC
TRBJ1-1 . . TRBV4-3 CASSHIRENTEAFF TGCGCCAGCAGCCATATCAGGGAGAACACTGAAGCTTTCTTT
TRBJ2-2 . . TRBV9 CASSVDRGTGELFF TGTGCCAGCAGCGTAGATAGAGGGACCGGGGAGCTGTTTTTT
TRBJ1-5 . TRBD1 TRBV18 CASSQGQVNQPQHF TGTGCCAGCTCCCAGGGACAGGTCAATCAGCCCCAGCATTTT
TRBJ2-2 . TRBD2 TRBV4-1 CASSQDPDGGENTGELFF TGCGCCAGCAGCCAAGATCCGGATGGGGGGGAGAACACCGGGGAGCTGTTTTTT
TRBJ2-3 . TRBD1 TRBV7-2 CASSLDRDGTQYF TGTGCCAGCAGCCTGGACAGGGATGGTACGCAGTATTTT
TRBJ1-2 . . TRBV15 CATSRGRGPHGYTF TGTGCCACCAGCAGAGGGAGGGGACCTCATGGCTACACCTTC
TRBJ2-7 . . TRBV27 CASKLADGTYEQYF TGTGCCAGCAAGCTAGCCGACGGGACCTACGAGCAGTACTTC
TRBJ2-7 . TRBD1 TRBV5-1 CASSRGQGPYEQYF TGCGCCAGCAGCCGCGGACAGGGCCCTTACGAGCAGTACTTC
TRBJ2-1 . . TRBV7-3 CASSLRFEGDSYNEQFF TGTGCCAGCAGCTTAAGGTTTGAGGGAGACTCCTACAATGAGCAGTTCTTC
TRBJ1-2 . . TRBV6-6 CASSPDSFYGYTF TGTGCCAGCAGCCCCGACAGTTTCTATGGCTACACCTTC
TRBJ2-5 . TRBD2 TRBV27 CASSLAAGAEETQYF TGTGCCAGCAGTTTAGCAGCGGGGGCGGAAGAGACCCAGTACTTC
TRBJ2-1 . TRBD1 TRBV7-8 CASTGPGQGSYNEQFF TGTGCCAGCACCGGTCCGGGACAGGGCTCCTACAATGAGCAGTTCTTC
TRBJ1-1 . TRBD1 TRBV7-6 CASSLSGTGGTEAFF TGTGCCAGCAGCTTATCCGGGACAGGGGGCACTGAAGCTTTCTTT
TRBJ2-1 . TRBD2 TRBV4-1 CASSGASGSYNEQFF TGCGCCAGCAGCGGAGCTAGCGGGAGTTACAATGAGCAGTTCTTC
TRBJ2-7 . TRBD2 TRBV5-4 CASSLDRQRGLYEQYF TGTGCCAGCAGCTTGGATCGTCAGCGGGGGTTATACGAGCAGTACTTC
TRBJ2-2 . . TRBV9 CASSATVAANTGELFF TGTGCCAGCAGCGCGACGGTAGCGGCTAACACCGGGGAGCTGTTTTTT
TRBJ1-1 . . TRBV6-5 CASTRTDLLGEAFF TGTGCCAGCACCCGGACAGATTTACTGGGTGAAGCTTTCTTT
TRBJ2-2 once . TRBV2 CASSGEGGGPPGELFF TGTGCCAGCAGTGGGGAGGGGGGGGGCCCCCCCGGGGAGCTGTTTTTT
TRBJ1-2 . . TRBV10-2 CASKEQDTNYGYTF TGCGCCAGTAAAGAACAGGACACTAACTATGGCTACACCTTC
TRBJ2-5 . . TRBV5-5 CASSSTRLETQYF TGTGCCAGCAGCTCCACTCGACTTGAGACCCAGTACTTC
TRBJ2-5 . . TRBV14 CASSQDRGIGETQYF TGTGCCAGCAGCCAAGACCGGGGGATCGGAGAGACCCAGTACTTC
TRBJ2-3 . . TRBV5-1 CASSFEGDTDTQYF TGCGCCAGCAGCTTTGAAGGGGACACAGATACGCAGTATTTT
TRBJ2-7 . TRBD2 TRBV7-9 CASSDSGGSYEQYF TGTGCCAGCAGCGATAGCGGGGGGTCCTACGAGCAGTACTTC
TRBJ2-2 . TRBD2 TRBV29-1 CSVDPSGSRTGELFF TGCAGCGTTGACCCTAGCGGGAGTAGGACCGGGGAGCTGTTTTTT
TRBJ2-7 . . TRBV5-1 CASSLGRGPSYEQYF TGCGCCAGCAGCTTGGGGCGGGGCCCATCCTACGAGCAGTACTTC
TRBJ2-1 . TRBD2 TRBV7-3 CASSSGTSGVNEQFF TGTGCCAGCAGTTCCGGGACTAGCGGAGTCAATGAGCAGTTCTTC
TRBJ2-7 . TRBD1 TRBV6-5 CASSYLGTGTYEQYF TGTGCCAGCAGTTACTTGGGGACAGGGACCTACGAGCAGTACTTC
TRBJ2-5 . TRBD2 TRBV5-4 CASSLVGASGKETQYF TGTGCCAGCAGCTTGGTAGGGGCTAGCGGAAAAGAGACCCAGTACTTC
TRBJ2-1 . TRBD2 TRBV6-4 CASSDRSGGYNEQFF TGTGCCAGCAGTGACAGAAGCGGGGGGTACAATGAGCAGTTCTTC
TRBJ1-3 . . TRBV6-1 CASRVRRDSGNTIYF TGTGCCAGCAGGGTCCGGCGGGATTCTGGAAACACCATATATTTT
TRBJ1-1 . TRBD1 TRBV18 CASSPRQGNAEAFF TGTGCCAGCTCACCTCGACAGGGGAATGCTGAAGCTTTCTTT
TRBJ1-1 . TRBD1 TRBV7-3 CASSPDRGGGTEAFF TGTGCCAGCAGCCCCGACAGGGGAGGAGGCACTGAAGCTTTCTTT
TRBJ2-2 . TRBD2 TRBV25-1 CASSGLTGGRANTGELFF TGTGCCAGCAGTGGACTAACGGGAGGGCGAGCAAACACCGGGGAGCTGTTTTTT
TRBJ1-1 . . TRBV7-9 CASSQTSYSGTEAFF TGTGCCAGCAGTCAAACCAGCTATTCAGGCACTGAAGCTTTCTTT
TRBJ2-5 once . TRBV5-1 CASSRGSGGQETQYF TGCGCCAGCAGCCGAGGTTCGGGTGGACAAGAGACCCAGTACTTC
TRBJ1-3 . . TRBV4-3 CASSQDGGPSRVSDTIYF TGCGCCAGCAGCCAAGATGGAGGCCCCTCTCGGGTGTCAGACACCATATATTTT
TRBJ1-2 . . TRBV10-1 CASSDTARGYTF TGCGCCAGCAGTGACACTGCCCGTGGCTACACCTTC